The 6 T cell receptor beta chains below come from one sample, sequenced in a study of early T cells in non-severe SARS-CoV-2 infection. Each CDR3 protein is one row after TCRdb ran MiXCR on the 5' RACE reads. This sample has about 64,000 distinct CDR3 sequences; about an eighth occur once, and the top ten carry around 3.9%. The sequenced material came from whole blood. These receptors came from an adult who was a healthcare worker with PCR-confirmed SARS-CoV-2 infection or an uninfected control (not recorded which).

This clonotype appeared a few times. This chain uses TRBV20-1 with TRBJ2-1, with no clear D. Trimming pared 6 bases from V and 0 bases from J, leaving 12 bases between. The germline V gene encodes CDR1 DFQATT and CDR2 SNEGSKA (reference sequence). The length of the CDR3 is 14 residues. Here the CDR3 DNA reads TGCAGTGCCCCGGACCGTAACTCCTACAATGAGCAGTTCTTC. It is translated as CSAPDRNSYNEQFF.

This clonotype was observed a few times. This sequence joins TRBV5-4 and TRBJ2-7; 8 bases map to TRBD1. CDR3 size: 14 residues. CDR1 and CDR2 from the germline V gene are SGHNT and YYREEE (reference sequence). The trim removed 3 bases at V and 5 bases at J, leaving 7 bases unmatched. The CDR3 DNA reads as TGTGCCAGCAGCTCCCACGGACAGGGAAACGAGCAGTACTTC. Translating it yields CASSSHGQGNEQYF. Filled out from reference TRBV5-4 and TRBJ2-7, the complete variable domain reads ETGVTQSPTHLIKTRGQQVTLRCSSQSGHNTVSWYQQALGQGPQFIFQYYREEENGRGNFPPRFSGLQFPNYSSELNVNALELDDSALYLCASSSHGQGNEQYFGPGTRLTVT.

This clonotype was seen at least ten times. The chain has TRBV29-1 and TRBJ2-7, with 15 bases matching TRBD2. The CDR3 is 17 residues long. Per germline, CDR1 SQVTM and CDR2 ANQGSEA. V trimming: 1 base; J trimming: 0 bases; junction bases outside the gene matches: 4. The CDR3 region is CSVEGTSGGDASYEQYF. The CDR3 nucleotides read TGCAGCGTTGAAGGGACTAGCGGGGGGGATGCCTCCTACGAGCAGTACTTC.

The sample holds many counts of this clonotype. V and J are TRBV30 and TRBJ2-7; the D is unclear. The V end lost 3 bases, the J end lost 3 bases, and 18 bases lay between the germline ends. Germline values: CDR1 GTSNPN, CDR2 SVGIG (reference sequence). The CDR3 is 15 amino acids. CDR3 loop: CAWRRPTRLYYEQYF. CDR3 nucleotides: TGTGCCTGGAGAAGACCGACAAGGTTGTACTACGAGCAGTACTTC.

This sequence joins TRBV19 and TRBJ1-2; D not resolved. V lost 3 bases to trimming and J lost 6 bases, with 14 bases between them. Germline assignment: CDR1 LNHDA and CDR2 SQIVND (reference sequence). The CDR3 is 14 residues long. The CDR3 here is CASSIGVGGDGYTF. The CDR3 DNA reads as TGTGCCAGTAGTATTGGGGTAGGAGGAGATGGCTACACCTTC.

In this sample, this clonotype turned up a few times. The rearrangement links TRBV6-5 to TRBJ1-1, with D possibly matching TRBD1 (5 bases). Per the germline V gene, CDR1 is MNHEY and CDR2 is SVGAGI. The CDR3 consists of 13 residues. The ends were cut back, 6 bases at V and 6 bases at J, with 14 bases in the middle. The CDR3 region is CASSRTTSAEAFF. DNA of the CDR3: TGTGCCAGCAGCCGGACAACGTCGGCTGAAGCTTTCTTT.